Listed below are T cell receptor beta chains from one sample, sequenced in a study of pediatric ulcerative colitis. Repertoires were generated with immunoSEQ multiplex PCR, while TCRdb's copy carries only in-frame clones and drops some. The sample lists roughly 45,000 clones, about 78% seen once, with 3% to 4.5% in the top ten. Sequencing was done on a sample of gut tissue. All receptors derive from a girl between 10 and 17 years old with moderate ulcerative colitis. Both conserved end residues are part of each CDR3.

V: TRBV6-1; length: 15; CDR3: CASSAVFGTPYEQYF
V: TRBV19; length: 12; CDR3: CASSGPFYEQYF
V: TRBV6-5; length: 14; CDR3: CASSYDRKNEKLFF
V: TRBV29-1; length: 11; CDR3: CSVYGNTEAFF
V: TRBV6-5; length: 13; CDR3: CASRAPGEDTQYF
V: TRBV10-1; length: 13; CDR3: CASSEGTTYGYTF
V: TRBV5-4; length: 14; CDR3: CASSLDRSRGTQYF
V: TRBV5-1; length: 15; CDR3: CASSSRGRGTGELFF
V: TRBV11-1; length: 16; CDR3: CASSLPTGGNTGELFF
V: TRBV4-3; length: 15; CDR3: CASSQDRTAGNTIYF
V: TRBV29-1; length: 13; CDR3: CSVDFQGNTEAFF
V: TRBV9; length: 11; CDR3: CASGGYEGYTF
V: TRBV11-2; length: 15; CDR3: CASSPVWGPSYGYTF
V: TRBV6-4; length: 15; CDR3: CASSESLDYTDTQYF
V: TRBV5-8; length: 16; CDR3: CASSLGLAGGRETQYF
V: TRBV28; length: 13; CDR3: CASSILPKREQYF
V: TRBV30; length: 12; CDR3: CAWSPGAEKLFF